The rows below give T cell receptor beta chains drawn from one sample of a study of blood T cell repertoires in COVID-19. Clones were sequenced by immunoSEQ multiplex PCR, and TCRdb holds only the in-frame ones, with some missing. The profile shows approximately 280,000 clones, 90% of them singletons. The sample comprised PBMCs or T cells enriched from blood (not recorded which). The receptor source for this set is a woman younger than 30 with acute COVID-19. Each CDR3 is given with its conserved first and last residue. Fields, in order: V gene, D gene, J gene, clone size, CDR3 protein, CDR3 DNA. The D gene is left open where the match is weak. Not every row has a clone size; where given, it reads once, few, many or a size class.

V gene: TRBV5-1
D gene: -
J gene: TRBJ1-1
clone size: -
CDR3 protein: CASSWTELTEAFF
CDR3 DNA: TGCGCCAGCAGCTGGACAGAACTTACTGAAGCTTTCTTT

V gene: TRBV6-5
D gene: -
J gene: TRBJ2-5
clone size: -
CDR3 protein: CASSYGRGGETQYF
CDR3 DNA: TGTGCCAGCAGTTACGGGCGTGGGGGGGAGACCCAGTACTTC

V gene: TRBV27
D gene: TRBD1
J gene: TRBJ2-1
clone size: -
CDR3 protein: CASSLSVVGDSEQFF
CDR3 DNA: TGTGCCAGCAGTTTATCGGTAGTTGGGGACAGTGAGCAGTTCTTC

V gene: TRBV5-4
D gene: TRBD1
J gene: TRBJ1-1
clone size: few
CDR3 protein: CASSFGRQGAMTEAFF
CDR3 DNA: TGTGCCAGCAGCTTTGGGAGACAGGGGGCGATGACTGAAGCTTTCTTT

V gene: TRBV12-3/TRBV12-4
D gene: -
J gene: TRBJ1-2
clone size: -
CDR3 protein: CASTAGIYGYTF
CDR3 DNA: TGTGCCAGCACCGCCGGGATCTATGGCTACACCTTC

V gene: TRBV5-5
D gene: -
J gene: TRBJ2-5
clone size: once
CDR3 protein: CASSPTSQETQYF
CDR3 DNA: TGTGCCAGCAGCCCGACAAGTCAAGAGACCCAGTACTTC

V gene: TRBV19
D gene: TRBD1
J gene: TRBJ2-7
clone size: once
CDR3 protein: CASRQGDEQYF
CDR3 DNA: TGTGCCAGCCGACAGGGGGATGAGCAGTACTTC

V gene: TRBV7-2
D gene: -
J gene: TRBJ1-1
clone size: -
CDR3 protein: CASIFTRSYTEAFF
CDR3 DNA: TGTGCCAGCATTTTTACCCGTAGTTACACTGAAGCTTTCTTT

V gene: TRBV19
D gene: -
J gene: TRBJ2-2
clone size: -
CDR3 protein: CASRRGQNTGELFF
CDR3 DNA: TGTGCCAGTAGAAGGGGACAGAACACCGGGGAGCTGTTTTTT

V gene: TRBV5-1
D gene: TRBD1
J gene: TRBJ2-3
clone size: -
CDR3 protein: CASHLRTGTESTDTQYF
CDR3 DNA: TGCGCCAGTCACCTTCGCACCGGGACAGAGAGCACAGATACGCAGTATTTT

V gene: TRBV30
D gene: -
J gene: TRBJ1-5
clone size: -
CDR3 protein: CAWSEGKGSQPQHF
CDR3 DNA: TGTGCCTGGAGTGAGGGGAAGGGTAGTCAGCCCCAGCATTTT

V gene: TRBV7-2
D gene: -
J gene: TRBJ2-7
clone size: once
CDR3 protein: CASSLAPGASYEQYF
CDR3 DNA: TGTGCCAGCAGCTTAGCCCCAGGGGCGAGCTACGAGCAGTACTTC

V gene: TRBV2
D gene: TRBD1
J gene: TRBJ2-4
clone size: -
CDR3 protein: CASNDWDRAKNIQYF
CDR3 DNA: TGTGCCAGCAACGACTGGGACAGGGCCAAAAACATTCAGTACTTC

V gene: TRBV4-2
D gene: TRBD1
J gene: TRBJ2-1
clone size: -
CDR3 protein: CASSQFPGQGAYNEQFF
CDR3 DNA: TGTGCCAGCAGCCAATTTCCTGGACAGGGGGCCTACAATGAGCAGTTCTTC

V gene: TRBV2
D gene: TRBD1
J gene: TRBJ2-3
clone size: -
CDR3 protein: CASNPTGGTDTQYF
CDR3 DNA: TGTGCCAGCAACCCGACAGGGGGCACAGATACGCAGTATTTT

V gene: TRBV5-1
D gene: -
J gene: TRBJ2-7
clone size: -
CDR3 protein: CASSLVSGAYEQYF
CDR3 DNA: TGCGCCAGCAGCTTGGTGTCAGGGGCGTACGAGCAGTACTTC

V gene: TRBV2
D gene: -
J gene: TRBJ1-4
clone size: few
CDR3 protein: CASSTEAWWGRKLFF
CDR3 DNA: TGTGCCAGCAGTACGGAGGCGTGGTGGGGTAGAAAACTGTTTTTT

V gene: TRBV25-1
D gene: -
J gene: TRBJ1-2
clone size: -
CDR3 protein: CASSEYGPANYGYTF
CDR3 DNA: TGTGCCAGCAGTGAATATGGGCCAGCTAACTATGGCTACACCTTC

V gene: TRBV6-2/TRBV6-3
D gene: -
J gene: TRBJ2-1
clone size: -
CDR3 protein: CASSYQGNPYNEQFF
CDR3 DNA: TGTGCCAGCAGTTACCAGGGAAATCCCTACAATGAGCAGTTCTTC

V gene: TRBV9
D gene: TRBD1
J gene: TRBJ2-7
clone size: -
CDR3 protein: CASRDRGSYEQYF
CDR3 DNA: TGTGCCAGCAGGGACAGGGGTAGCTACGAGCAGTACTTC

V gene: TRBV7-8
D gene: TRBD2
J gene: TRBJ2-1
clone size: -
CDR3 protein: CASSLVSGTGYNEQFF
CDR3 DNA: TGTGCCAGCAGCTTAGTAAGCGGGACGGGGTACAATGAGCAGTTCTTC